This T cell receptor beta chain emerged from a study of blood T cell repertoires in COVID-19 (dated by TCRdb to between 2020 and 2021). About the investigation overall: Samples from collaborators originated in the United States, Italy and Spain and spanned both the acute and convalescent phases of COVID-19. Samples came from the ongoing ImmuneRACE study (first 160 participants) plus 1,254 subjects from 6 global collaborators. The dataset comprised deeply sampled blood TCRbeta repertoires from subjects exposed to, actively infected with, or recovered from COVID-19. HLA class I and class II types, where available, came from metadata supplied by the sample provider rather than from assay-based typing. The repertoires were made available in a free public database intended to serve as a resource for research on the immune response to SARS-CoV-2. The prospective study material was composed of cDNA or gDNA derived from T cells, B-cell-depleted T cells, or PBMCs. Sample metadata almost always included a de-identified subject ID, COVID-19 status, age in years and sex.

One collaborating source in Seattle enrolled patients during active infection and followed them longitudinally through the course of disease. Each collaborating institution followed its own protocols to collect whole blood in K2EDTA tubes. For TCRbeta analysis, collaborator samples were shipped as frozen whole blood, as isolated PBMCs, or as DNA extracted from either sample type. Study-wide conclusions, independent of this receptor: The quantity of clinical and demographic metadata differed by source and by participant and was supplied without curation.

Concerning this clone itself: No cognate antigen has been identified for it. Base qualities are not recorded, but no much larger clone differs from it by a single base.

TCRbeta CDR3 regions were amplified from genomic DNA by means of the immunoSEQ Assay, a bias-controlled multiplex PCR. As for the original processing: Nucleated cell counts per sample were estimated from amplification of reference gene primers within the assay. To quantify the absolute abundance of each unique TCRbeta CDR3 rearrangement, sequence reads were collapsed and filtered. For each sample, productive Simpson clonality was calculated by taking the square root of Simpson's diversity index across productive rearrangements. TCRdb mirrors the immuneACCESS table, restricted to in-frame sequences. Some clones are absent from its copies; in checked studies, under half trace to an unresolved V gene, and the reason for the others is unknown. D and trimming were read from the DNA, whereas the V and J calls and clone size are those reported in that table. The sample table lists 350,000 or so clones, roughly 89% of them with a count of one. The ten largest clones take up about 3.9% of the sample.

The CDR3 starts with the cysteine, ends with the phenylalanine, and has 14 residues. The entry retains the CDR3 DNA only, 42 bases that are in frame from base 1. Here V drops 5 bases and J drops 9 bases, and the junction holds 10 bases not matched to any gene. CDR1 and CDR2 (MGHDK, SYGVNS) derive from the germline V gene. This sequence was found in a woman aged 55-75 years with COVID-19, enrolled during active disease. The sequencing sample was made of peripheral blood. The chain is encoded by TRBV25-1 joined to TRBJ2-4, and 7 bases in between align with TRBD1. The nucleotide sequence reads TGTGCCAGCAGTCTAGGGGGCCTAACAACCATTCAGTACTTC. Its amino acids are CASSLGGLTTIQYF.